A single sample gave rise to the 4 T cell receptor beta chains below, sequenced in a study of blood T cell repertoires in COVID-19. Data came from immunoSEQ multiplex PCR; TCRdb stores just in-frame clones and leaves some out. The sample contains 220,000 or so clones, roughly 80% of which appear only once. Sequenced input: peripheral blood. The receptors shown here come from a woman aged 80 or older with COVID-19, enrolled during active disease.

The chain couples TRBV19 to TRBJ1-2; the match to TRBD1 covers 9 bases. CDR1 and CDR2 from the germline V gene are LNHDA and SQIVND (reference sequence). The length of the CDR3 is 15 residues. Trimming removed 9 bases from V and 11 bases from J; junction bases left unmatched: 19. CDR3 region: CASSDLPGQGPYYTF. DNA of the CDR3: TGTGCCAGCAGCGACCTTCCCGGACAGGGGCCTTATTACACCTTC.

V gene TRBV11-3 combines with J gene TRBJ2-1; 13 bases align to TRBD2. After removal of 1 base from V and 7 bases from J, the junction contained 1 base not matched to a gene. Germline V lookup: CDR1 SGHNT, CDR2 YENEEA. The CDR3 runs 15 residues. As DNA, the CDR3 is TGTGCCAGCAGCTTAGGGACTAGCGGGAGAAATGAGCAGTTCTTC. Translation: CASSLGTSGRNEQFF.

V usage is TRBV18 and J usage is TRBJ1-3; D is ambiguous. This CDR3 spans 17 amino acids. The V gene lost 0 bases and the J gene lost 0 bases, with 12 bases spanning the gap. From germline, CDR1 is KGHSH and CDR2 LQKENI. CDR3 sequence (DNA): TGTGCCAGCTCACCACCCCAACGGGTGCTCTCTGGAAACACCATATATTTT. This codes for CASSPPQRVLSGNTIYF.

The chain uses TRBV28 and TRBJ1-2; D is unclear. The CDR3 contains 13 residues. Trimming took off 5 bases at V and 4 bases at J, with 11 bases between the two ends. Germline V gene lookup returns CDR1 MDHEN and CDR2 SYDVKM. Here the CDR3 DNA reads TGTGCCAGCAGTCCAGGTGTGGTCTATGGCTACACCTTC. Translated, it gives CASSPGVVYGYTF.